Each of the 2 T cell receptor beta chains below was sequenced from the same sample in a study of T cells in Graves' hyperthyroidism and ophthalmopathy. From RNA transcripts, TCR beta CDR3 regions were amplified. First-round RT-PCR with HTBI primers amplified the TCR CDR3 region. TCRdb reprocessed the multiplex PCR reads with MiXCR, giving one entry per CDR3 protein. The repertoire holds a few hundred thousand distinct CDR3 sequences, with approximately 15% as singletons. The specimen sequenced was blood. The receptors here all came from a woman aged 30 to 39 with Graves' hyperthyroidism.

This clonotype was recorded at least ten times. The rearrangement links TRBV20-1 to TRBJ2-7; D is unclear. The CDR3 is made up of 14 amino acids. The V end lost 1 base, the J end lost 4 bases, and 14 bases lay between the germline ends. Per germline, CDR1 DFQATT and CDR2 SNEGSKA (reference sequence). The CDR3 loop is CSARVPTSAYEQYF. The DNA of the CDR3 is TGCAGTGCTAGAGTTCCCACCTCCGCTTACGAGCAGTACTTC.

The table lists this clonotype with many counts. The rearrangement joins TRBV20-1 to TRBJ2-3; D ambiguous. The CDR3 sequence is 11 residues long. CDR1 DFQATT and CDR2 SNEGSKA come from the germline V gene (reference sequence). Trimming removed 5 bases at V and 0 bases at J, with 3 bases between. The CDR3 loop is CSADSTDTQYF. CDR3 DNA sequence: TGCAGTGCTGATAGCACAGATACGCAGTATTTT.